This T cell receptor (beta chain) is drawn from a study of cytomegalovirus exposure and HLA in healthy donors. Findings of the study overall: Some V segments, including TRBV6-2 and TRBV6-3, were excluded as indistinguishable. Later analysis reportedly placed an Asian-associated ancestry cluster below the roughly 690-donor mean in N-insertions. As a later analysis revealed, the rate of TCR association differed by HLA locus, with DRB1 most and HLA-C fewest. Most subjects had HLA-A and HLA-B alleles reportedly predicted accurately by TCR beta sequences.

About this clone itself: Its specificity is not known.

Primers for the PCR totalled 60 Vbeta and 13 Jbeta. Clones were read by immunoSEQ multiplex PCR, and TCRdb kept only the in-frame ones, dropping some. The sample has approximately 100,000 clones; around 85% are singletons. The V gene lost 2 bases and the J gene lost 5 bases, with 13 bases spanning the gap. The germline CDR1 and CDR2 sequences are SGHRS and YFSETQ. The CDR3 sequence is 14 residues long. The V gene is TRBV5-1, the J gene TRBJ1-1; perhaps TRBD1 as D (5 bases). The sequenced sample was PBMCs. The sequence derives from a man aged 40-55 years in good health and CMV-seropositive. Here the CDR3 DNA reads TGCGCCAGCAGCTTATTTAAGGCAGGGACTGAAGCTTTCTTT. This gives the protein CASSLFKAGTEAFF.